These 9 T cell receptor beta chains originate from one sample sequenced in a study of T cells in Graves' hyperthyroidism and ophthalmopathy. RNA transcripts gave rise to amplified TCR beta CDR3 regions. A set of HTBI primers served as the primers for a first-round RT-PCR of the TCR CDR3. TCRdb analysed the multiplex PCR reads with MiXCR anew, one entry per CDR3 protein. The table lists under 400,000 distinct CDR3 sequences, approximately 13% of them singletons. The sequenced material came from blood. The origin of the receptors is a woman younger than 35 with Graves' hyperthyroidism.

This clonotype showed up many times. This rearrangement joins TRBV20-1 to TRBJ2-3; 12 bases map to TRBD2. This CDR3 has 17 residues. The germline V gene has CDR1 DFQATT and CDR2 SNEGSKA (reference sequence). The junction had 6 bases not matched to a gene; V was cut back by 0 bases and J by 2 bases. CDR3: CSARDSTSGGYTDTQYF. The CDR3 region has the DNA TGCAGTGCTAGAGATAGCACTAGCGGGGGGTACACAGATACGCAGTATTTT.

This clonotype was counted only a few times. The J gene is TRBJ1-5, the V gene TRBV6-1, with D hard to call. Germline assignment: CDR1 MNHNS and CDR2 SASEGT. The V end lost 7 bases, the J end lost 7 bases, and 17 bases lay between the germline ends. The CDR3 spans 14 residues. The CDR3 DNA is TGTGCCAGCACCCCTAGTGGCGGAAGGCAGCCCCAGCATTTT. Translated, it gives CASTPSGGRQPQHF.

The genes are TRBV29-1 and TRBJ1-6, with 10 bases that match TRBD1. The CDR3 consists of 13 residues. The trim removed 8 bases at V and 7 bases at J, leaving 5 bases unmatched. CDR1 SQVTM and CDR2 ANQGSEA come from the germline V gene. The CDR3 spells CSTRQGANSPLHF. The CDR3 nucleotides are TGCAGCACTCGACAGGGGGCGAATTCACCCCTCCACTTT. The whole variable domain, remainder taken from reference TRBV29-1 and TRBJ1-6, is SAVISQKPSRDICQRGTSLTIQCQVDSQVTMMFWYRQQPGQSLTLIATANQGSEATYESGFVIDKFPISRPNLTFSTLTVSNMSPEDSSIYLCSTRQGANSPLHFGNGTRLTVT.

The V gene is TRBV5-1, the J gene TRBJ2-1; maybe TRBD2 (6 bases). Germline V gene data show CDR1 as SGHRS and CDR2 as YFSETQ. The ends were cut back, 7 bases at V and 0 bases at J, with 20 bases in the middle. CDR3 length equals 17 residues. CDR3 residues: CASLIWNTGSSYNEQFF. The DNA of the CDR3 is TGCGCCAGCTTGATCTGGAATACCGGGAGCTCCTACAATGAGCAGTTCTTC.

This clonotype was recorded at least ten times. CDR3 in DNA: TGTGCCAGCAGTGAAGGAGGGGCGGGCTACAATGAGCAGTTCTTC. Protein product: CASSEGGAGYNEQFF. The chain links TRBV6-1 to TRBJ2-1, with D perhaps assigned TRBD1 or TRBD2 (5 bases each). V was shortened by 1 base and J by 3 bases, with 10 bases between the two germline ends. The CDR3 totals 15 residues. Germline V CDR1 and CDR2: MNHNS, SASEGT.

In this sample, this clonotype turned up many times. V is TRBV5-1 and J is TRBJ2-3; tentatively, D is TRBD2 (6 bases). The V end lost 4 bases, the J end lost 5 bases, and 17 bases lay between the germline ends. The CDR3 spans 15 residues. Germline V gene sequence: CDR1 SGHRS, CDR2 YFSETQ. The DNA for the CDR3 is TGCGCCAGCAGCACTGGCCTCGGGGGTCGAGATACGCAGTATTTT. Translated: CASSTGLGGRDTQYF.

This clonotype has at least ten counts. The chain carries TRBV6-1 and TRBJ2-1; D ambiguous. V lost 8 bases and J 3 bases, leaving 8 bases between the germline ends. CDR3 size: 12 residues. Germline V CDR1 and CDR2: MNHNS, SASEGT. The CDR3 protein is CASSPYYNEQFF. The CDR3 DNA follows: TGTGCCAGCTCCCCCTACTACAATGAGCAGTTCTTC.

This clonotype appeared a few times. This chain links TRBV5-4 with TRBJ1-4; D perhaps matches TRBD1 (6 bases). The CDR3 has 15 residues. Trimming cost V 4 bases and J 2 bases, with 12 bases left between them. Germline V lookup: CDR1 SGHNT, CDR2 YYREEE (reference sequence). CDR3 region: CASSPGAATNEKLFF. DNA for the CDR3: TGTGCCAGCAGCCCGGGGGCGGCGACTAATGAAAAACTGTTTTTT.

This clonotype was counted at least ten times. The rearrangement links TRBV6-1 to TRBJ1-5; D is unresolved. Germline V gene lookup returns CDR1 MNHNS and CDR2 SASEGT. The CDR3 extends over 14 amino acids. Trimming cost V 7 bases and J 2 bases, with 12 bases left between them. The CDR3 DNA follows: TGTGCCAGCAATTCGGGCCTCCGCAATCAGCCCCAGCATTTT. This codes for CASNSGLRNQPQHF.